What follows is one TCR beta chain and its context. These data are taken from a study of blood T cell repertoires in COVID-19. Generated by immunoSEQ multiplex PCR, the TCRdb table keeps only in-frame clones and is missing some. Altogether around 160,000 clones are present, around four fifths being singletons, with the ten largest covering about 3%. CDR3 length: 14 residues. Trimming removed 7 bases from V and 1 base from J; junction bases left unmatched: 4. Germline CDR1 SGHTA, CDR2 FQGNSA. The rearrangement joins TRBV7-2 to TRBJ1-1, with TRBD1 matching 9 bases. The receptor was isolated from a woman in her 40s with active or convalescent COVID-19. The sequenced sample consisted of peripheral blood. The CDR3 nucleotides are TGTGCCAGCAAAGCGGGACAGGGGAACACTGAAGCTTTCTTT. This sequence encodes CASKAGQGNTEAFF.